The rows below give T cell receptor beta chains drawn from one sample of a study of T cells of healthy individuals. TCRdb re-called the 5' RACE reads with MiXCR, one entry per CDR3 protein. The table shows about 96,000 distinct CDR3 sequences, with 15% to 20% occurring only once. The receptors come from a human donor in good health. Both conserved end residues are part of each CDR3. The D gene is left open where the match is weak. A clone size is listed for some rows: how often the clone was seen (once, few, many), or a class if it is expanded.

V gene	clone size	D gene	J gene	CDR3 length	CDR3 DNA	CDR3 protein
TRBV11-1	many	-	TRBJ2-1	15	TGTGCCAGCAGCTTGGGCGGGGCCTCCTACAATGAGCAGTTCTTC	CASSLGGASYNEQFF
TRBV6-2/TRBV6-3	-	-	TRBJ2-7	17	TGTGCCAGCAGTTCCACCAGTCTAGCGCCGACCTTCTACAAGCAGTACTTC	CASSSTSLAPTFYKQYF
TRBV6-5	once	-	TRBJ1-1	14	TGTGCCAGCAGTACGACAGAAGTGAACACTGAAGCTTTCTTT	CASSTTEVNTEAFF
TRBV6-5	many	-	TRBJ1-6	12	TGTGCCAGCAGTTACCGGGGTTCACCCCTCCACTTT	CASSYRGSPLHF
TRBV5-1	-	TRBD1	TRBJ1-1	14	TGCGCCAGCAGCTGGAGACAGGGGGGCACTGAAGCTTTCTTT	CASSWRQGGTEAFF
TRBV3-1	-	-	TRBJ1-3	16	TGTGCCAGCAGCCAAAAGGACCCTAGCTCTGGAAACACCATATATTTT	CASSQKDPSSGNTIYF
TRBV5-6	few	-	TRBJ2-7	11	TGTGCCAGCAGCTACAGGGTTGAGCAGTACTTC	CASSYRVEQYF
TRBV6-2/TRBV6-3	-	-	TRBJ2-7	13	TGTGCCAGCAGTTGGGACGGGTCCTACGAGCAGTACTTC	CASSWDGSYEQYF
TRBV18	few	-	TRBJ1-1	12	TGTGCCAGCTCACCACAGCCCAGAACGGGTTTCTTT	CASSPQPRTGFF
TRBV12-3/TRBV12-4	-	TRBD1	TRBJ1-5	16	TGTGCCAGCAGTTCCGGGACAGGGTATCGCAATCAGCCCCAGCATTTT	CASSSGTGYRNQPQHF
TRBV11-3	-	-	TRBJ2-1	18	TGTGCCAGCAGCTTAGAGGGGAGTTGGGTTTTAGGGATTAATGAGCAGTTCTTC	CASSLEGSWVLGINEQFF
TRBV5-1	-	TRBD2	TRBJ2-1	13	TGCGCCAGCAGATTAGCGGGAGCATATGAGCAGTTCTTC	CASRLAGAYEQFF
TRBV6-2/TRBV6-3	many	-	TRBJ1-5	15	TGTGCCAGCAGATTTCAGGGGAATAGCAATCAGCCCCAGCATTTT	CASRFQGNSNQPQHF
TRBV10-2	many	-	TRBJ1-1	16	TGCGCCAGCAGTGAGCCAGGATTACAGGGGAACACTGAAGCTTTCTTT	CASSEPGLQGNTEAFF